The T cell receptor (beta chain) described here comes from a study of T cell responses to AZD1222 COVID-19 vaccine (TCRdb year 2021). Broadly, across the study: AZD1222 recipients given second doses at about 4 weeks or at about 12 weeks were pooled, since spike-specific TCR depth and breadth were not found to differ between the two schedules. A total of approximately 240 trial participants underwent TCR sequencing, of whom 207 had received two doses of AZD1222 and 26 had received two doses of the MenACWY control vaccine. Trial participants were enrolled by age into 18-55, 56-69 and 70-plus year subgroups, with around 140, 26 and 57 TCR-sequenced participants respectively. Results and caveats for the whole study, not just this receptor: The vaccine-associated CD4 TCRs covered the entire spike protein, and the dominant responses fell in regions 160-218 and 743-854. Participants were mostly white British, with more females than males. The authors suggested clonal diversity may have been underestimated. After two AZD1222 doses, both the breadth and the depth of spike-specific TCRs were significantly higher than at day 0 and than in MenACWY recipients. No day 14 peak-response samples were available, so repertoires were characterized only after the peak T cell response. Conclusions about previously exposed vaccinees are limited, since just six or seven AZD1222 recipients were seropositive for SARS-CoV-2 at baseline. Reportedly, almost half of the unique spike-specific TCRs recognized epitopes lying outside the regions that are mutated in the B.1.351 and B.1.1.7 variants. The 56-69-year group was small, and its depth increase did not reach significance, likely because of low power.

Taken with the paper, the label for time point translates to: baseline before first vaccination. Samples from vaccinated people were obtained from the UK trials COV001 and COV002, which included a single-blind randomized controlled phase 2/3 trial of AZD1222 (ChAdOx1 nCoV-19) in healthy adults. For TCRbeta chain sequencing, PBMC samples were collected from trial participants at day 0 and at day 28 after the second dose. The germline V gene (reference sequence) provides CDR1 SSHAT and CDR2 FNYEAQ. Reading from cysteine to phenylalanine, the CDR3 counts 16 amino acids. Only the CDR3 region is kept as DNA, spanning 48 bases read in frame from base 1. This clone is a singleton in its sample. Its antigen has not been determined. Compared with germline, one end of the junction differs, possibly owing to a read error. The CDR3 regions of human TCRbeta chains were analyzed by immunosequencing. The authors' analysis ran thus. Repertoire TCRs were checked for matches against a reference library of SARS-CoV-2-specific TCRs that had been generated using the MIRA antigen-specificity platform. Breadth was defined as the fraction of unique TCRs that were SARS-CoV-2-associated, and depth was defined as the fraction of total T cells that were SARS-CoV-2-associated. Using the MIRA data, each spike-specific TCR was assigned both to the spike region to which the TCR was reactive and to a CD4 or CD8 class. Log10-transformed breadth and depth values were compared by one-way ANOVA with Sidak's multiple comparisons tests. TCRdb's version of the immuneACCESS table is confined to in-frame rearrangements and falls short of the full clone set. An unresolved V gene accounts for under half of the shortfall where checked; the remainder is of unknown origin. The V and J calls and the clone size are those of that table, but D and trimming were determined from the DNA. The sample data list about 83,000 clones, and roughly 86% of these were observed just once. About 9.5% of the sample is in the top ten clones.

This clonotype was sampled from an adult in good health. The V and J segments used are TRBV7-7 and TRBJ2-1; 8 matching bases give a weak D call of TRBD1. This sample comprised peripheral blood, obtained on day 0 of AZD1222 vaccination. The CDR3 has the sequence CASSLGGDRTKNEQFF. The DNA reads TGTGCTAGCAGCTTAGGGGGGGACAGGACGAAGAATGAGCAGTTCTTC.